One sample yielded the 19 T cell receptor beta chains listed below, sequenced in a study of beta chain features in type 1 diabetes. Whole-study results and caveats: Shortening that was moderate but significant affected the TCRB CDR3s of Type 1 diabetes patients in all four CD4+ subsets.

Isolated RNA was reverse transcribed in full, so expressed TCRB transcripts were sequenced. Sequencing was performed with immunoSEQ multiplex PCR; in TCRdb, only in-frame clones are kept and a portion is missing. The repertoire has tens of thousands of clones, around 68% of them found once; the top ten carry about 1%. These receptors have no known antigen. Sequences were obtained from stem cell memory CD4+ T cells from blood. These receptors were collected from a woman between 40 and 50 years old with type 1 diabetes.

The chain recombines TRBV18 with TRBJ2-1, with 8 bases lining up with TRBD2. The CDR3 is 15 residues long. J gave up 5 bases and V 6 bases, and 9 bases lay outside the gene matches. The germline gives CDR1 KGHSH, CDR2 LQKENI. CDR3 amino acids: CASSLRLATDNEQFF. In DNA, the CDR3 is TGTGCCAGCTCCCTCCGACTAGCGACTGACAATGAGCAGTTCTTC.

V gene TRBV28 combines with J gene TRBJ1-2, with a tentative D call TRBD1 (5 bases). Trimming shortened V by 5 bases and J by 2 bases, and 9 bases separated the two germline ends. This CDR3 spans 13 amino acids. Germline V gene data show CDR1 as MDHEN and CDR2 as SYDVKM. The CDR3 DNA reads as TGTGCCAGCAGTCCACAGGAGAACTATGGCTACACCTTC. Protein: CASSPQENYGYTF.

This chain uses TRBV7-3 with TRBJ2-5; 11 bases are shared with TRBD1. Germline V gene sequence: CDR1 SGHTA, CDR2 FQGTGA. Germline trimming cut 4 bases from V and 4 bases from J; bases unmatched to any gene: 5. The CDR3 loop spans 15 amino acids. CDR3 sequence reads: CASSSGQGVGETQYF. CDR3 sequence (DNA): TGTGCCAGCAGCTCGGGACAGGGGGTTGGAGAGACCCAGTACTTC. The complete variable domain, with remaining parts taken from reference TRBV7-3 and TRBJ2-5, reads GAGVSQTPSNKVTEKGKYVELRCDPISGHTALYWYRQSLGQGPEFLIYFQGTGAADDSGLPNDRFFAVRPEGSVSTLKIQRTERGDSAVYLCASSSGQGVGETQYFGPGTRLLVL.

This clone was detected a few times. This rearrangement joins TRBV5-4 to TRBJ2-5; no reliable D call. CDR3 length: 12 residues. V was trimmed by 1 base and J by 5 bases, leaving 6 bases between them. Looked up from germline, CDR1 is SGHNT and CDR2 is YYREEE (reference sequence). The CDR3 spells CASSLSRETQYF. DNA for the CDR3: TGTGCCAGCAGCTTGAGCCGGGAGACCCAGTACTTC.

V gene TRBV7-3 combines with J gene TRBJ2-3; tentatively, D is TRBD1 (6 bases). From germline, CDR1 is SGHTA and CDR2 FQGTGA. The CDR3 is 15 residues long. V gave up 4 bases and J gave up 2 bases, with 13 bases separating them. CDR3 DNA sequence: TGTGCCAGCAGCTCACTGGGGGCCATCACAGATACGCAGTATTTT. Its protein product is CASSSLGAITDTQYF. Based on the CDR3 plus reference TRBV7-3 and TRBJ2-3, the full variable domain is GAGVSQTPSNKVTEKGKYVELRCDPISGHTALYWYRQSLGQGPEFLIYFQGTGAADDSGLPNDRFFAVRPEGSVSTLKIQRTERGDSAVYLCASSSLGAITDTQYFGPGTRLTVL.

The V gene is TRBV6-6, the J gene TRBJ2-1, with TRBD1 matching 9 bases. The CDR3 runs 15 residues. After removal of 2 bases from V and 7 bases from J, the junction contained 6 bases not matched to a gene. In germline, CDR1 is MNHNY, CDR2 SVGAGI (reference sequence). In DNA form, the CDR3 reads TGTGCCAGCAGTTACGCCTTGACAGGGGGTAATGAGCAGTTCTTC. It specifies CASSYALTGGNEQFF.

This chain joins TRBV5-5 and TRBJ2-1; 8 nucleotides agree with TRBD1. The CDR3 is made up of 16 amino acids. In germline, CDR1 is SGHKS, CDR2 YYEKEE (reference sequence). V shed 3 bases and J 6 bases; nucleotides not matched to a gene: 11. The CDR3 spells CASSSLVGQGSNEQFF. The CDR3 region has the DNA TGTGCCAGCAGCTCCCTCGTTGGACAGGGCAGCAATGAGCAGTTCTTC.

The chain couples TRBV11-1 to TRBJ2-2; the D gene is possibly TRBD1 (6 bases). Germline values: CDR1 SGHAT, CDR2 FQDESV (reference sequence). V lost 6 bases and J 4 bases, leaving 12 bases between the germline ends. The CDR3 spans 14 residues. CDR3 protein: CASSGPRGTGELFF. The CDR3 DNA reads TGTGCCAGCAGTGGCCCCAGGGGCACCGGGGAGCTGTTTTTT.

This clone was seen a handful of times. The chain is built from TRBV30 and TRBJ2-7, with 9 nucleotides matching TRBD1. Germline CDR1 is GTSNPN and CDR2 is SVGIG (reference sequence). The ends lost 0 bases at V and 5 bases at J; junction bases unmatched: 5. The length of the CDR3 is 14 residues. CDR3 nucleotide sequence: TGTGCCTGGAGTGTCGGACAGGGGACGGACGAGCAGTACTTC. It codes for CAWSVGQGTDEQYF.

The chain carries TRBV18 and TRBJ1-2, with TRBD1 as a possible D gene (6 bases). The germline V gene has CDR1 KGHSH and CDR2 LQKENI. This CDR3 is built from 16 residues. Trimming shortened V by 6 bases and J by 4 bases, and 21 bases separated the two germline ends. The CDR3 protein is CASSPLSGTSPYGYTF. The CDR3 DNA reads TGTGCCAGCTCCCCGCTGTCCGGGACAAGCCCCTATGGCTACACCTTC.

The gene calls are TRBV7-9 and TRBJ2-1; 9 bases match TRBD2. With 1 base clipped from V and 8 bases from J, the junction kept 9 bases outside the gene matches. The CDR3 runs 16 residues. Germline values: CDR1 SEHNR, CDR2 FQNEAQ (reference sequence). In DNA, the CDR3 is TGTGCCAGCAGCTTAGGTAGAACTAGCGGGCCTTATGAGCAGTTCTTC. Amino acid sequence: CASSLGRTSGPYEQFF.

The rearrangement uses TRBV5-1 and TRBJ2-7, with 9 bases matching TRBD1. The CDR3 totals 13 residues. V dropped 4 bases and J dropped 7; count of bases not matched to a gene: 6. In germline, CDR1 is SGHRS, CDR2 YFSETQ. DNA for the CDR3: TGCGCCAGCAGCCCCGGGACAGGGCAAGAGCAGTACTTC. Its protein product is CASSPGTGQEQYF.

The chain recombines TRBV6-5 with TRBJ2-1, with D possibly TRBD2 on 6 matching bases. This CDR3 contains 14 residues. Per the germline V gene, CDR1 is MNHEY and CDR2 is SVGAGI. V gave up 6 bases and J gave up 9 bases, with 18 bases separating them. The CDR3 sequence: CASRPPGDSPEQFF. In nucleotides, the CDR3 is TGTGCCAGCAGGCCGCCGGGGGACTCCCCTGAGCAGTTCTTC.

The chain is built from TRBV2 and TRBJ2-7; 8 bases agree with TRBD2. V trimming: 8 bases; J trimming: 2 bases; junction bases outside the gene matches: 8. Germline V gene data show CDR1 as SNHLY and CDR2 as FYNNEI. This CDR3 comprises 14 residues. CDR3 loop: CASARLALPYEQYF. The CDR3 DNA sequence: TGTGCCAGCGCCCGACTAGCGTTACCCTACGAGCAGTACTTC.

This clone was detected a few times. Here the CDR3 DNA reads TGTGCCAGCAGCCCGTTTACTAGCGGGGCGGGCACAGATACGCAGTATTTT. Its translation is CASSPFTSGAGTDTQYF. The chain joins TRBV14 to TRBJ2-3; 10 nucleotides match TRBD2. This CDR3 has 17 residues. Germline V gives CDR1 SGHDN, CDR2 FVKESK. V lost 4 bases, J lost 1 base, and 8 bases stayed unmatched.

The gene calls are TRBV15 and TRBJ2-2; 10 bases agree with TRBD2. This CDR3 spans 15 amino acids. The germline V gene has CDR1 LNHNV and CDR2 YYDKDF (reference sequence). The J segment lost 4 bases and the V segment lost 4 bases, leaving 3 bases of the junction unmatched. The CDR3 protein is CATSIGLAVTGELFF. DNA for the CDR3: TGTGCCACCAGCATTGGACTAGCGGTCACCGGGGAGCTGTTTTTT.

V usage is TRBV28 and J usage is TRBJ2-7; possibly TRBD2 for D (5 bases). Between the trimmed V and J ends, which lost 7 bases and 2 bases, there was a span of 12 bases. Per germline, CDR1 MDHEN and CDR2 SYDVKM. This CDR3 is 13 amino acids long. The CDR3 loop reads CASNIDGTYEQYF. The DNA of the CDR3 is TGTGCCAGCAATATTGACGGGACCTACGAGCAGTACTTC.

The chain carries TRBV28 and TRBJ1-3; D ambiguous. Looked up from germline, CDR1 is MDHEN and CDR2 is SYDVKM. V lost 8 bases to trimming and J lost 3 bases, with 20 bases between them. The CDR3 sequence is 16 residues long. Here the CDR3 reads CASRVNAAFGGNTIYF. CDR3 nucleotide sequence: TGTGCCAGCCGAGTAAACGCGGCCTTTGGTGGAAACACCATATATTTT. Full variable domain (remainder filled in from reference TRBV28 and TRBJ1-3): DVKVTQSSRYLVKRTGEKVFLECVQDMDHENMFWYRQDPGLGLRLIYFSYDVKMKEKGDIPEGYSVSREKKERFSLILESASTNQTSMYLCASRVNAAFGGNTIYFGEGSWLTVV.

This clone has more than one count but fewer than ten. The rearrangement joins TRBV11-2 to TRBJ2-7; TRBD1 matches 7 bases. CDR3 length equals 14 residues. V gave up 6 bases and J gave up 9 bases; unmatched junction bases: 14. Germline V CDR1 and CDR2: SGHAT, FQNNGV. For the CDR3, the DNA is TGTGCCAGCAGACGGCCGGGACAGAATTACTGGCAGTACTTC. This translates into CASRRPGQNYWQYF.